Below, 27 T cell receptor beta chains from the same sample are listed, as sequenced in a study of cytomegalovirus exposure and HLA in healthy donors. Primers included in the PCR were 60 Vbeta and 13 Jbeta primers. Produced via immunoSEQ multiplex PCR; TCRdb's table is partial and in-frame only. The sample carries around 150,000 clones, 65% to 70% recorded once. Material for sequencing was PBMCs. These receptors were taken from a man aged 30 to 45 in good health and CMV-seropositive.

The chain carries TRBV12-5 and TRBJ2-7; D remains unclear. Germline assignment: CDR1 LGHNT and CDR2 FRNRAP. V lost 1 base, J lost 3 bases, and 7 bases lay in between. This CDR3 has 13 residues. The CDR3 DNA reads as TGTGCTAGTGGTTTGGGTGACTTCTACGAGCAGTACTTC. It is translated as CASGLGDFYEQYF.

This chain links TRBV13 with TRBJ2-3; the D gene is possibly TRBD2 (6 bases). Germline-derived CDR1 and CDR2 are PRHDT and FYEKMQ (reference sequence). The length of the CDR3 is 14 residues. V gave up 6 bases and J gave up 3 bases, with 13 bases separating them. This chain's CDR3 is CASRLGGSTDTQYF. The CDR3 DNA reads as TGTGCCAGCAGACTAGGAGGGAGTACAGATACGCAGTATTTT.

This chain uses TRBV10-3 with TRBJ2-7, with 11 bases aligning to TRBD2. Germline V gene lookup returns CDR1 ENHRY and CDR2 SYGVKD. V was clipped by 6 bases and J by 2 bases; unmatched bases: 9. The CDR3 is 16 residues long. CDR3 nucleotide sequence: TGTGCCATCAGGAATCCACTAGCGGGAGAGGCCTACGAGCAGTACTTC. As protein: CAIRNPLAGEAYEQYF.

The DNA of the CDR3 is TGTGCCAGCAGTTTTAGTAGGGGGGAGGGAATCGGTGAGACCCAGTACTTC. Translation: CASSFSRGEGIGETQYF. The chain couples TRBV28 to TRBJ2-5; maybe TRBD2 (7 bases). V lost 3 bases and J lost 5, with 22 bases in between. Looked up from germline, CDR1 is MDHEN and CDR2 is SYDVKM. The CDR3 consists of 17 residues.

This chain uses TRBV11-2 with TRBJ2-3; D perhaps matches TRBD2 (6 bases). The CDR3 totals 13 residues. V gave up 3 bases and J gave up 6 bases, with 10 bases separating them. Germline V gene data show CDR1 as SGHAT and CDR2 as FQNNGV. In DNA form, the CDR3 reads TGTGCCAGCAGCTTGAGCCGGGGGGATACGCAGTATTTT. This encodes CASSLSRGDTQYF.

V usage is TRBV11-1 and J usage is TRBJ1-1; 8 bases are shared with TRBD1. CDR3 length: 15 amino acids. With 7 bases clipped from V and 2 bases from J, the junction kept 9 bases outside the gene matches. Germline values: CDR1 SGHAT, CDR2 FQDESV (reference sequence). As DNA, the CDR3 is TGTGCCAGCAATACCCCACAGGGGGTTAACACTGAAGCTTTCTTT. It specifies CASNTPQGVNTEAFF.

This sequence joins TRBV7-6 and TRBJ2-7; the D is unclear. V was shortened by 4 bases and J by 2 bases, with 9 bases between the two germline ends. The CDR3 spans 13 residues. Germline values: CDR1 SGHVS, CDR2 FNYEAQ. CDR3 amino acids: CASSSPEAYEQYF. In DNA form, the CDR3 reads TGTGCCAGCAGCTCACCCGAGGCCTACGAGCAGTACTTC.

The chain joins TRBV15 to TRBJ1-3; D may be TRBD1 (6 bases). Trimming stripped 1 base from V and 0 bases from J, with 10 bases between. The CDR3 is made up of 16 amino acids. The germline gives CDR1 LNHNV, CDR2 YYDKDF (reference sequence). In nucleotides, the CDR3 is TGTGCCACCAGCAGAGCATTAGGGGGCTCTGGAAACACCATATATTTT. Translating it yields CATSRALGGSGNTIYF. Filled out from reference TRBV15 and TRBJ1-3, the complete variable domain reads DAMVIQNPRYQVTQFGKPVTLSCSQTLNHNVMYWYQQKSSQAPKLLFHYYDKDFNNEADTPDNFQSRRPNTSFCFLDIRSPGLGDTAMYLCATSRALGGSGNTIYFGEGSWLTVV.

This chain links TRBV4-1 with TRBJ2-5; TRBD2 matches 11 bases. Germline assignment: CDR1 MGHRA and CDR2 YSYEKL. The length of the CDR3 is 18 residues. V lost 0 bases to trimming and J lost 3 bases; unmatched junction nucleotides: 9. CDR3 bases: TGCGCCAGCAGCCAAGATTCATCGGGACTAGCGGCCAAAGAGACCCAGTACTTC. Residues: CASSQDSSGLAAKETQYF.

The chain has TRBV28 and TRBJ2-7; 9 positions match TRBD1. This CDR3 is built from 14 residues. Germline V gene sequence: CDR1 MDHEN, CDR2 SYDVKM. Trimming at V came to 2 bases and at J to 3 bases, leaving 2 bases not matched to a gene. The DNA for the CDR3 is TGTGCCAGCAGTTTAGGGGGACAGGGCTACGAGCAGTACTTC. Its protein is CASSLGGQGYEQYF.

The CDR3 region is CASSSGQGIYGYTF. The CDR3 region has the DNA TGTGCCAGCAGTTCGGGACAGGGTATCTATGGCTACACCTTC. The rearrangement uses TRBV28 and TRBJ1-2; TRBD1 matches at 9 bases. This CDR3 has 14 amino acids. Trimming cost V 4 bases and J 4 bases; bases outside gene matches: 4. Germline V gives CDR1 MDHEN, CDR2 SYDVKM.

The chain links TRBV7-6 to TRBJ2-1, with 10 bases identical to TRBD2. With V trimmed by 4 bases and J by 10 bases, 22 bases remained unmatched. The CDR3 covers 19 residues. CDR1 and CDR2 (germline): SGHVS, FNYEAQ. CDR3 DNA: TGTGCCAGCAGCTCAACCCCAATCGTAGCGGGAGGTCGGGGTGGGGAGCAGTTCTTC. Amino acids: CASSSTPIVAGGRGGEQFF.

The V and J genes are TRBV2 and TRBJ1-5, with D tentatively TRBD1 (6 bases). The CDR3 length is 15 residues. Germline V CDR1 and CDR2: SNHLY, FYNNEI. Trimming cost V 4 bases and J 2 bases, with 12 bases left between them. This chain's CDR3 is CASSGQAGGNQPQHF. CDR3 sequence (DNA): TGTGCCAGCAGTGGGCAGGCAGGGGGCAATCAGCCCCAGCATTTT.

The J gene is TRBJ2-7, the V gene TRBV10-3, with D uncertain. The CDR3 contains 13 residues. Trimming stripped 3 bases from V and 4 bases from J, with 10 bases between. Germline V CDR1 and CDR2: ENHRY, SYGVKD. The CDR3 reads CAISERVAYEQYF. CDR3 sequence (DNA): TGTGCCATCAGTGAACGGGTGGCATACGAGCAGTACTTC.

The V call is TRBV9, the J call TRBJ2-1; 11 bases are a match to TRBD2. Trimming cost V 2 bases and J 2 bases; bases outside gene matches: 3. The CDR3 is 16 residues long. Germline lookup yields CDR1 SGDLS and CDR2 YYNGEE. DNA of the CDR3: TGTGCCAGCAGCGTCGATAGCGGGAGGGCCTACAATGAGCAGTTCTTC. It encodes CASSVDSGRAYNEQFF.

The chain has TRBV4-1 and TRBJ2-1, with a possible D match to TRBD1 (5 bases). Germline V CDR1 and CDR2: MGHRA, YSYEKL. The CDR3 covers 15 residues. V lost 1 base to trimming and J lost 10 bases, with 17 bases between them. The CDR3: CASSQVPGPGNEQFF. The CDR3, as DNA: TGCGCCAGCAGCCAAGTTCCAGGGCCAGGTAACGAGCAGTTCTTC.

The chain employs TRBV4-2 and TRBJ1-1, with a tentative D call TRBD1 (5 bases). This CDR3 has 15 residues. The V gene's germline CDR1 is LGHNA and CDR2 YNFKEQ. Trimming pared 0 bases from V and 3 bases from J, leaving 11 bases between. CDR3 bases: TGTGCCAGCAGCCAAGATGGGGCTCCGGACACTGAAGCTTTCTTT. Residues: CASSQDGAPDTEAFF.

The chain employs TRBV5-6 and TRBJ1-4; weak D call: TRBD1 (6 bases). V was cut by 5 bases and J by 8 bases, with 10 bases left in between. Per the germline V gene, CDR1 is SGHDT and CDR2 is YYEEEE. The CDR3 extends over 12 amino acids. CDR3 DNA sequence: TGTGCCAGCAGTTTCGGACAGGAAAAACTGTTTTTT. Residues: CASSFGQEKLFF.

This clone has just a few counts. V gene TRBV21-1 combines with J gene TRBJ2-5; the table names TRBD2, a call not compared with the DNA. TRBV21-1 is listed as a pseudogene. The CDR3 runs to 20 residues. The CDR3 here is CASRKAGGGGQTIYQETQYF. In DNA, the CDR3 is TGTGCCAGCAGAAAAGCGGGGGGGGGAGGGCAGACTATTTACCAAGAGACCCAGTACTTC.

A note on this clone: Other DNA sequences from this sample encode an identical CDR3 as well. The J gene is TRBJ1-1, the V gene TRBV18; no clear D gene. V lost 0 bases to trimming and J lost 0 bases, with 8 bases between them. CDR1 and CDR2 from the germline V gene are KGHSH and LQKENI. CDR3 length: 15 amino acids. CDR3 nucleotide sequence: TGTGCCAGCTCACCACCGGGAGGCATGAACACTGAAGCTTTCTTT. Translated, it gives CASSPPGGMNTEAFF.

This sequence joins TRBV5-8 and TRBJ2-7, with TRBD2 matching 7 bases. Germline-derived CDR1 and CDR2 are SGHTS and YDEGEE. The CDR3 spans 13 residues. Trimming took 4 bases from V and 3 from J; bases not matched to a gene: 4. The CDR3 protein is CASSVGTNYEQYF. The CDR3 DNA reads TGTGCCAGCAGCGTCGGGACTAACTACGAGCAGTACTTC.

This sequence joins TRBV28 and TRBJ2-5; TRBD2 aligns across 9 bases. The CDR3 has 15 amino acids. Germline lookup yields CDR1 MDHEN and CDR2 SYDVKM. V was clipped by 2 bases and J by 5 bases; unmatched bases: 6. The CDR3 bases are TGTGCCAGCAGTTTAGCGGCGGGAGGGCCGGAGACCCAGTACTTC. This sequence encodes CASSLAAGGPETQYF.

This clone was seen only once. The J gene is TRBJ2-5, the V gene TRBV5-4; weak D call: TRBD2 (5 bases). The better agreement between TRBJ2-7 and the DNA end casts doubt on the J call. Germline V gives CDR1 SGHNT, CDR2 YYREEE (reference sequence). This CDR3 comprises 13 residues. The CDR3 nucleotides read TGTGCCAGCAGCCGGGATGAAAACTACGAGCAGTACTTC. Protein sequence: CASSRDENYEQYF.

Only a few counts were recorded for this clone. The V call is TRBV9, the J call TRBJ2-1; a weak D match, TRBD2 (5 bases). The CDR3 is 15 residues long. Trimming took 0 bases from V and 6 from J, leaving 13 bases between them. Germline V lookup: CDR1 SGDLS, CDR2 YYNGEE. The CDR3 here is CASSVEAGGFNEQFF. DNA for the CDR3: TGTGCCAGCAGCGTAGAGGCAGGAGGATTCAATGAGCAGTTCTTC.

This clone was seen a handful of times. The chain joins TRBV19 to TRBJ1-3; tentatively, D is TRBD1 (6 bases). CDR1 is LNHDA, CDR2 SQIVND, per germline (reference sequence). The length of the CDR3 is 13 residues. V was shortened by 6 bases and J by 8 bases, with 14 bases between the two germline ends. CDR3 nucleotides: TGTGCCAGTAGGAACCAGGGGTTGGACACCATATATTTT. It yields the protein CASRNQGLDTIYF.

The CDR3, as DNA: TGCAGCGCGAAACTGATGGTAGCGGGAGTCTACAATGAGCAGTTCTTC. It yields the protein CSAKLMVAGVYNEQFF. The chain recombines TRBV29-1 with TRBJ2-1, with 9 bases matching TRBD2. The junction had 13 bases not matched to a gene; V was cut back by 7 bases and J by 3 bases. The CDR3 is 16 amino acids. Germline CDR1 reads SQVTM; CDR2 reads ANQGSEA.

The chain recombines TRBV4-1 with TRBJ2-1; D not resolved. This CDR3 is 17 amino acids long. Per the germline V gene, CDR1 is MGHRA and CDR2 is YSYEKL. Trimming left V 4 bases short and J 0 bases short, with 16 bases between. The CDR3 DNA follows: TGCGCCAGCAGCCTCCAAAACCTTAGGAGCTCCTACAATGAGCAGTTCTTC. This sequence encodes CASSLQNLRSSYNEQFF.